The clone carrying this TCR beta chain was seen ten or more times. What it binds is not known. There were at least 5.5 micrograms of total RNA extracted from every sample. A J-beta primer mix and a sample-barcoded 5' primer were used in a second PCR of about 7 to 12 cycles. TCRdb re-analysed the 5' RACE reads in MiXCR, keeping a single row per CDR3 protein. This repertoire shows roughly 1,500,000 distinct CDR3 sequences, 30% to 35% found once; its top ten account for 11%. This sample was included in a study of blood T cells in healthy people across ages. General study results and limits: Higher diversity, along with more naive CD4+ cells, distinguished long-lived donors from aged donors.

Germline lookup yields CDR1 SGHTA and CDR2 FQGTGA. The CDR3 has 12 amino acids. V was clipped by 7 bases and J by 4 bases, with 9 bases between them. The V call is TRBV7-3, the J call TRBJ2-3, with D possibly matching TRBD1 (5 bases). The TCR originated in a woman in her twenties or thirties in good health. The sequenced material came from blood. This CDR3 reads CASKGIPDTQYF. In DNA form, the CDR3 reads TGTGCCAGCAAGGGGATACCAGATACGCAGTATTTT.